Below, 27 T cell receptor beta chains from the same sample are listed, as sequenced in a study of low-dose radiotherapy and immunotherapy resistance in tumors. Gene-specific TRAV and TRBV primers were used for first-strand cDNA, covering alpha and beta chains. A roughly 22-cycle PCR with a constant-region primer and V-primer adapter amplified TCRs. Using its own MiXCR run on the reads, TCRdb lists one record per CDR3 protein. The table has 65,000 to 85,000 distinct CDR3 sequences, around 17% seen once. The time point is: after trial treatment. Treatment meaning: LDRT plus nivolumab, ipilimumab, low-dose cyclophosphamide and aspirin (RACIN trial). Sequencing was performed on PBMCs, taken after low-dose radiotherapy plus immunotherapy. The receptors stem from a male donor with prostate cancer.

This clonotype was seen at least ten times. This CDR3 is CASSSLDTSRHEQYF. The CDR3 DNA follows: TGTGCCAGCAGTTCCCTGGACACCTCTAGGCACGAGCAGTACTTC. The V call is TRBV28, the J call TRBJ2-7; possible D gene TRBD1, 5 bases. Per the germline V gene, CDR1 is MDHEN and CDR2 is SYDVKM. The V end was cut by 4 bases, the J end by 5 bases, with 18 bases between. The CDR3 covers 15 residues.

In regard to this clonotype: A far larger clone lies a single base away; this is likely a read error. The V call is TRBV27, the J call TRBJ2-7, with 7 positions matching TRBD2. The germline gives CDR1 MNHEY, CDR2 SMNVEV (reference sequence). Germline trimming cut 5 bases from V and 5 bases from J; bases unmatched to any gene: 9. The CDR3 spans 14 residues. CDR3 region: CASSVLTSVNEQYF. As DNA, the CDR3 is TGTGCCAGCAGTGTTCTAACTAGCGTGAACGAGCAGTACTTC.

This clonotype was counted many times. The chain employs TRBV4-1 and TRBJ2-5; D is perhaps TRBD1 (6 bases). CDR3 length: 15 residues. The germline V and J ends were trimmed by 6 bases and 5 bases, with 19 bases remaining between them. Germline V gene sequence: CDR1 MGHRA, CDR2 YSYEKL. CDR3 amino acids: CASSPLFRDTETQYF. The CDR3 DNA reads TGCGCCAGCAGTCCCCTGTTCCGGGACACGGAGACCCAGTACTTC.

There are many counts of this clonotype. The chain recombines TRBV24-1 with TRBJ2-3; the match to TRBD1 covers 7 bases. After removal of 10 bases from V and 5 bases from J, the junction contained 11 bases not matched to a gene. The CDR3 consists of 14 residues. Germline V CDR1 and CDR2: KGHDR, SFDVKD. CDR3 bases: TGTGCCACAAGGGACAGCGGCTATTTAGATACGCAGTATTTT. As protein: CATRDSGYLDTQYF.

J is TRBJ2-7 and V is TRBV28, with TRBD2 matching over 15 bases. The length of the CDR3 is 18 residues. J gave up 4 bases and V 5 bases, and 12 bases lay outside the gene matches. Germline loops: CDR1 MDHEN, CDR2 SYDVKM. In DNA form, the CDR3 reads TGTGCCAGCAGTGAAACGTCCGGACTAGCGGGAGGGAGGTACGAGCAGTACTTC. It encodes CASSETSGLAGGRYEQYF.

This clonotype was counted at least ten times. The genes are TRBV7-2 and TRBJ2-7; 7 bases line up with TRBD1. The V and J ends lost 1 base and 4 bases, in that order; junction bases with no gene match: 4. Germline CDR1 reads SGHTA; CDR2 reads FQGNSA. This CDR3 region has 14 residues. CDR3 region: CASSLGGGLYEQYF. CDR3 nucleotide sequence: TGTGCCAGCAGCTTAGGAGGGGGCTTATACGAGCAGTACTTC.

This clonotype was detected ten times or more. This chain connects TRBV30 to TRBJ1-6; TRBD1 agrees at 11 bases. CDR1 and CDR2 (germline): GTSNPN, SVGIG (reference sequence). The CDR3 runs to 15 residues. J was trimmed by 9 bases and V by 2 bases; bases with no gene match: 6. CDR3 sequence (DNA): TGTGCCTGGAGTACCGGGACAGGGGGTCGTTCACCCCTCCACTTT. Encoded protein: CAWSTGTGGRSPLHF.

Concerning this clonotype itself: This could be a read error, since a much larger clone is one nucleotide away. The chain carries TRBV20-1 and TRBJ2-1, with TRBD1 matching 12 bases. Trimming cost V 3 bases and J 10 bases; bases outside gene matches: 7. From germline, CDR1 is DFQATT and CDR2 SNEGSKA (reference sequence). This CDR3 comprises 14 residues. The CDR3 DNA reads as TGCAGTGCTAGCAGGGGACAGGGGGCTGGGGAGCAGTTCTTC. Encoded protein: CSASRGQGAGEQFF.

Points on this clonotype: A far larger clone is a single base away, which makes a read error likely. V is TRBV6-6 and J is TRBJ2-1, with D maybe TRBD1 (6 bases). The V gene's germline CDR1 is MNHNY and CDR2 SVGAGI (reference sequence). V lost 7 bases and J 4 bases, leaving 17 bases between the germline ends. The CDR3 is 15 amino acids. The CDR3 is CASIVGLGGYNEQFF. The CDR3 nucleotides read TGTGCCAGCATCGTGGGGCTAGGGGGTTACAATGAGCAGTTCTTC.

This clonotype has a count of ten or more. The chain uses TRBV28 and TRBJ2-7; either TRBD1 or TRBD2 may fit D (6 bases each). This CDR3 has 15 amino acids. The germline CDR1 and CDR2 sequences are MDHEN and SYDVKM. The germline V and J ends were trimmed by 2 bases and 0 bases, with 11 bases remaining between them. The CDR3 sequence: CASSLGGTRSYEQYF. The CDR3 DNA reads as TGTGCCAGCAGTTTAGGCGGGACACGCTCCTACGAGCAGTACTTC.

This clonotype was picked up many times. The chain links TRBV14 to TRBJ2-3, with 9 bases aligning to TRBD2. The germline V gene encodes CDR1 SGHDN and CDR2 FVKESK. The CDR3 is 18 residues long. J was trimmed by 3 bases and V by 1 base; bases with no gene match: 11. The CDR3 bases are TGTGCCAGCAGCCAAGGCGGTGCTAGCGGGATCAGGACAGATACGCAGTATTTT. It is translated as CASSQGGASGIRTDTQYF.

Ten or more counts support this clonotype. The chain combines TRBV21-1 with TRBJ2-5; no DNA check was done on the table's D call, TRBD2. TRBV21-1 is assigned pseudogene status. The CDR3 spans 18 residues. The CDR3 DNA is TGTGCCAGCAGCAAAGGTGGCGGGACTAGCGTATACCAAGAGACCCAGTACTTC. Translation: CASSKGGGTSVYQETQYF.

Note on this clonotype: Only one base separates this from a far larger clonotype, so it likely reflects a read error. The chain couples TRBV12-2 to TRBJ2-1; the table assigns TRBD1, which was not confirmed against the DNA. TRBV12-2 is flagged as a pseudogene. CDR3 size: 16 residues. The CDR3 region is CASRLGPPPGSREQFF. Here the CDR3 DNA reads TGTGCAAGTCGCTTAGGACCCCCCCCGGGATCTCGGGAGCAGTTCTTC.

There are many counts of this clonotype. The chain carries TRBV28 and TRBJ1-3; D unclear. The CDR3 is 15 amino acids. The germline V and J ends were trimmed by 4 bases and 3 bases, with 13 bases remaining between them. Germline V gene sequence: CDR1 MDHEN, CDR2 SYDVKM. Here the CDR3 reads CASSSPNLGGNTIYF. The CDR3 bases are TGTGCCAGCAGTTCCCCTAACCTAGGTGGAAACACCATATATTTT.

This clonotype was detected ten times or more. The chain has TRBV2 and TRBJ2-1, with D perhaps TRBD1 (5 bases). The CDR3 length is 15 residues. V was cut by 5 bases and J by 4 bases, with 15 bases left in between. Germline CDR1 is SNHLY and CDR2 is FYNNEI. This CDR3 is CASSKGHSGYNEQFF. The CDR3 bases are TGTGCCAGCAGTAAAGGACACTCTGGGTACAATGAGCAGTTCTTC.

This clonotype was observed at least ten times. The V gene is TRBV5-6, the J gene TRBJ2-7, with 7 bases fitting TRBD1. This CDR3 has 16 residues. Germline V CDR1 and CDR2: SGHDT, YYEEEE. Trimming took 0 bases from V and 1 from J; bases not matched to a gene: 7. This chain's CDR3 is CASSLEKNRGSYEQYF. The CDR3 bases are TGTGCCAGCAGCTTGGAAAAAAACAGGGGTTCCTACGAGCAGTACTTC.

This clonotype was picked up a small number of times. This rearrangement joins TRBV28 to TRBJ1-2, with 8 bases that match TRBD1. The germline V gene has CDR1 MDHEN and CDR2 SYDVKM. With 3 bases clipped from V and 3 bases from J, the junction kept 3 bases outside the gene matches. This CDR3 has 14 residues. The CDR3 DNA reads as TGTGCCAGCAGTTTCTGGACAGGGTACTATGGCTACACCTTC. Protein: CASSFWTGYYGYTF.

The table lists this clonotype with many counts. V usage is TRBV28 and J usage is TRBJ2-7, with D possibly matching TRBD2 (6 bases). Germline CDR1 and CDR2: MDHEN and SYDVKM. The ends were cut back, 1 base at V and 7 bases at J, with 11 bases in the middle. The CDR3 totals 13 residues. The CDR3 reads CASSLLGGLEQYF. The CDR3 coding sequence is TGTGCCAGCAGTTTATTGGGCGGACTAGAGCAGTACTTC.

This clonotype was observed many times. The rearrangement links TRBV14 to TRBJ1-1, with a tentative D call TRBD1 (5 bases). In germline, CDR1 is SGHDN, CDR2 FVKESK. This CDR3 comprises 14 residues. V shed 4 bases and J shed 1 base, with 10 bases lying between them. The CDR3 spells CASSRNQGNTEAFF. The CDR3, as DNA: TGTGCCAGCAGCCGCAATCAGGGGAACACTGAAGCTTTCTTT.

This clonotype occurred many times. The chain combines TRBV5-1 with TRBJ2-1; no definite D call. CDR1 is SGHRS, CDR2 YFSETQ, per germline. The CDR3 sequence is 12 residues long. Trimming pared 0 bases from V and 10 bases from J, leaving 8 bases between. CDR3 in DNA: TGCGCCAGCAGCTTGGTTGGACGCGAGCAGTTCTTC. Protein product: CASSLVGREQFF. Variable domain in full (rest from reference TRBV5-1 and TRBJ2-1): KAGVTQTPRYLIKTRGQQVTLSCSPISGHRSVSWYQQTPGQGLQFLFEYFSETQRNKGNFPGRFSGRQFSNSRSEMNVSTLELGDSALYLCASSLVGREQFFGPGTRLTVL.

This clonotype was seen many times. The chain employs TRBV4-1 and TRBJ1-4; no clear D gene. This CDR3 has 17 amino acids. V was cut by 1 base and J by 0 bases, with 12 bases left in between. Germline values: CDR1 MGHRA, CDR2 YSYEKL. CDR3 DNA sequence: TGCGCCAGCAGCCAAGCATCGCGCGTCCCAACTAATGAAAAACTGTTTTTT. Amino acids: CASSQASRVPTNEKLFF.

This clonotype was observed at least ten times. This rearrangement joins TRBV20-1 to TRBJ1-1; D is perhaps TRBD1 (5 bases). Germline V gene data show CDR1 as DFQATT and CDR2 as SNEGSKA (reference sequence). The CDR3 loop spans 11 amino acids. In DNA form, the CDR3 reads TGCAGCGCTGACAGAAACACTGAAGCTTTCTTT. Amino acid sequence: CSADRNTEAFF.

This clonotype was recorded many times. The chain joins TRBV29-1 to TRBJ2-3; 9 positions match TRBD2. V lost 5 bases and J lost 3; bases outside the gene matches: 3. The CDR3 has 13 amino acids. The germline V gene has CDR1 SQVTM and CDR2 ANQGSEA. Here the CDR3 reads CSVISGRTDTQYF. The CDR3 coding sequence is TGCAGCGTTATTAGCGGGAGAACAGATACGCAGTATTTT.

Notes on this clonotype: A much larger clone differs from this one at a single base, so this may be a read error. The chain recombines TRBV4-3 with TRBJ1-1, with TRBD1 matching 8 bases. This CDR3 is built from 13 residues. V lost 7 bases, J lost 9 bases, and 10 bases stayed unmatched. Germline V gene data show CDR1 as LGHNA and CDR2 as YSLEER. CDR3 residues: CASTPVQGVQAFF. DNA of the CDR3: TGCGCCAGCACCCCGGTACAGGGGGTCCAAGCTTTCTTT.

There are a few counts of this clonotype. The CDR3 nucleotides read TGCGCCAGCAGTGAGATTAGCGGGGGCACAGATACGCAGTATTTT. The encoded protein is CASSEISGGTDTQYF. The chain combines TRBV10-2 with TRBJ2-3; 8 bases map to TRBD2. The germline CDR1 and CDR2 sequences are WSHSY and SAAADI. The CDR3 loop spans 15 amino acids. Unmatched junction bases numbered 2, after V lost 2 bases and J lost 1 base.

This clonotype was counted at least ten times. The J gene is TRBJ2-5, the V gene TRBV20-1; D not certain. The CDR3 sequence is 14 residues long. Germline CDR1 reads DFQATT; CDR2 reads SNEGSKA (reference sequence). V lost 0 bases and J lost 2, with 10 bases in between. The CDR3 reads CSARDRAEQETQYF. As DNA, the CDR3 is TGCAGTGCTAGAGATCGGGCAGAACAAGAGACCCAGTACTTC.

This clonotype has ten or more counts. The chain recombines TRBV28 with TRBJ2-2, with D perhaps TRBD1 (6 bases). CDR1 and CDR2 from the germline V gene are MDHEN and SYDVKM. The CDR3 has 16 residues. Trimming took off 5 bases at V and 5 bases at J, with 18 bases between the two ends. The CDR3, as DNA: TGTGCCAGCAGTCCTGGGACGGGACAAATAACCGGGGAGCTGTTTTTT. This gives the protein CASSPGTGQITGELFF.